The 12 T cell receptor beta chains in this list originate from one sample, sequenced in a study of blood T cells in healthy people across ages. Using a J-beta primer mix together with a sample-barcoded 5' primer, a second PCR was run for roughly 6 to 12 cycles. MiXCR, applied by TCRdb to the 5' RACE reads, yields one record per CDR3 protein. The table lists hundreds of thousands of distinct CDR3 sequences, roughly a quarter of them singletons, with about 3.3% in the top ten. In addition, the sample was reused for a study of T cells of mothers and their children.

The sample taken for sequencing was blood. Receptor source: a boy aged 2 to 10 in good health.

The DNA for the CDR3 is TGTGCCAGCTCACCAATCGGCGGAGGCACTGAAGCTTTCTTT. It encodes CASSPIGGGTEAFF. The rearrangement links TRBV18 to TRBJ1-1; no firm D call. V was clipped by 2 bases and J by 4 bases, with 11 bases between them. Germline CDR1 and CDR2: KGHSH and LQKENI. This CDR3 has 14 residues.

The chain is built from TRBV15 and TRBJ2-5, with a possible D match to TRBD2 (6 bases). The J call may be in error: the DNA end matches TRBJ2-7 better. Germline V lookup: CDR1 LNHNV, CDR2 YYDKDF (reference sequence). CDR3 length equals 16 residues. CDR3: CATTRAVGRSSYEQYF. The CDR3 coding sequence is TGTGCCACTACTCGGGCCGTGGGGAGGAGCTCCTACGAGCAGTACTTC.

This clonotype was seen a few times. This chain links TRBV2 with TRBJ2-5; unclear D gene. Between the trimmed V and J ends, which lost 7 bases and 1 base, there was a span of 16 bases. The CDR3 covers 15 residues. The germline gives CDR1 SNHLY, CDR2 FYNNEI. The CDR3 bases are TGTGCCAGCACCATATGGACGGGTTCCCAAGAGACCCAGTACTTC. Protein: CASTIWTGSQETQYF. The entire variable domain, with the rest obtained from reference TRBV2 and TRBJ2-5, is as follows: EPEVTQTPSHQVTQMGQEVILRCVPISNHLYFYWYRQILGQKVEFLVSFYNNEISEKSEIFDDQFSVERPDGSNFTLKIRSTKLEDSAMYFCASTIWTGSQETQYFGPGTRLLVL.

V and J are TRBV7-9 and TRBJ2-7; possibly TRBD2 for D (5 bases). Germline V gene data show CDR1 as SEHNR and CDR2 as FQNEAQ (reference sequence). CDR3 length equals 13 residues. The germline V and J ends were trimmed by 3 bases and 3 bases, with 9 bases remaining between them. CDR3 residues: CASSFGEIYEQYF. The CDR3 DNA is TGTGCCAGCAGCTTCGGGGAAATCTACGAGCAGTACTTC.

This clonotype was seen a few times. The V gene is TRBV3-1, the J gene TRBJ2-5; D not resolved. The J call may not be correct, given that the DNA end is closer to TRBJ2-7. CDR3 length: 11 residues. Germline V gives CDR1 LGHDT, CDR2 YNNKEL (reference sequence). Here the CDR3 reads CASGDSYEQYF. CDR3 coding DNA: TGTGCCAGCGGCGATTCCTACGAGCAGTACTTC.

A note on this clonotype: The junction shows a germline mismatch at one end, possibly a read error. V is TRBV18 and J is TRBJ2-7, with 9 bases identical to TRBD1. Per germline, CDR1 KGHSH and CDR2 LQKENI. The CDR3 loop spans 15 amino acids. In nucleotides, the CDR3 is TGTGCCAGCCCACCAGGGACAGGGAGCTCCTACGAGCAGTACTTC. It specifies CASPPGTGSSYEQYF.

The chain links TRBV7-2 to TRBJ1-4, with TRBD1 identical over 9 bases. Germline CDR1 SGHTA, CDR2 FQGNSA. V was clipped by 5 bases and J by 8 bases; unmatched bases: 9. The CDR3 contains 15 residues. The CDR3 protein is CASSPGQGCYEKLFF. In DNA form, the CDR3 reads TGTGCCAGCAGCCCAGGACAGGGGTGCTACGAAAAACTGTTTTTT.

This clonotype was recorded a few times. The chain has TRBV10-1 and TRBJ2-1; 11 positions agree with TRBD2. The CDR3 is 16 residues long. The trim removed 2 bases at V and 3 bases at J, leaving 3 bases unmatched. Per the germline V gene, CDR1 is WNHNN and CDR2 is SYGVQD (reference sequence). The CDR3 DNA follows: TGCGCCAGCAGTGAGACTAGCGGGAGCCTCTACAATGAGCAGTTCTTC. This translates into CASSETSGSLYNEQFF.

The J gene is TRBJ1-1, the V gene TRBV7-6, with no clear D. Deletions cut 4 bases from V and 0 bases from J, with 12 bases between. Germline V lookup: CDR1 SGHVS, CDR2 FNYEAQ. This CDR3 is built from 15 residues. CDR3 DNA: TGTGCCAGCAGCTCAGCCGGACGGTTGAACACTGAAGCTTTCTTT. It translates to CASSSAGRLNTEAFF. Combining the CDR3 with reference TRBV7-6 and TRBJ1-1 gives the whole variable domain GAGVSQSPRYKVTKRGQDVALRCDPISGHVSLYWYRQALGQGPEFLTYFNYEAQQDKSGLPNDRFSAERPEGSISTLTIQRTEQRDSAMYRCASSSAGRLNTEAFFGQGTRLTVV.

The V and J genes are TRBV20-1 and TRBJ2-7; D ambiguous. Trimming removed 3 bases from V and 0 bases from J, with 18 bases in between. From germline, CDR1 is DFQATT and CDR2 SNEGSKA (reference sequence). This CDR3 contains 16 residues. In nucleotides, the CDR3 is TGCAGTGCTAGCTCTAAAGGGTTTAGTCTCTCCTACGAGCAGTACTTC. It is translated as CSASSKGFSLSYEQYF.

The chain couples TRBV5-5 to TRBJ2-1; 9 positions agree with TRBD2. CDR1 is SGHKS, CDR2 YYEKEE, per germline (reference sequence). CDR3 size: 18 residues. After removal of 4 bases from V and 9 bases from J, the junction contained 20 bases not matched to a gene. The CDR3 loop reads CASSPGLAHRIGFTEQFF. CDR3 DNA: TGTGCCAGCAGCCCGGGACTAGCTCACCGGATAGGATTCACTGAGCAGTTCTTC.

The chain joins TRBV3-1 to TRBJ2-5; perhaps TRBD1 as D (5 bases). The J call may be wrong; the DNA end is better matched by TRBJ2-7. CDR1 and CDR2 (germline): LGHDT, YNNKEL (reference sequence). The CDR3 length is 13 residues. CDR3 protein: CASSQEKGDEQYF. The CDR3 DNA follows: TGTGCCAGCAGCCAAGAGAAAGGGGACGAGCAGTACTTC.